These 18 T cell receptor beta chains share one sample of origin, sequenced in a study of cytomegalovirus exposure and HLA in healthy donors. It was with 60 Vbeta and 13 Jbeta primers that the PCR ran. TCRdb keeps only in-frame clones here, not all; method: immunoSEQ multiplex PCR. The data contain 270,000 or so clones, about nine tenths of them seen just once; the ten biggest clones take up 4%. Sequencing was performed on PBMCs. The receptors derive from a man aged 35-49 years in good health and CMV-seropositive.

CDR3 DNA sequence: TGTGCCAGCAGTTTAGGGGCAGTCTACGAGCAGTACTTC. Residues: CASSLGAVYEQYF. The chain employs TRBV27 and TRBJ2-7, with D maybe TRBD1 (5 bases). V was cut by 2 bases and J by 3 bases, with 8 bases left in between. The CDR3 spans 13 residues. CDR1 and CDR2 from the germline V gene are MNHEY and SMNVEV (reference sequence).

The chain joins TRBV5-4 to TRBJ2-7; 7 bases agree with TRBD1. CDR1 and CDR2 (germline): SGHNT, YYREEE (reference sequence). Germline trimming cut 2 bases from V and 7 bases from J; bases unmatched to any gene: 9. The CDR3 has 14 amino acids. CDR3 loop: CASSFRQGVGEQYF. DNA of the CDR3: TGTGCCAGCAGCTTTAGGCAGGGGGTTGGGGAGCAGTACTTC. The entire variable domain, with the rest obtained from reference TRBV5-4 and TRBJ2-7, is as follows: ETGVTQSPTHLIKTRGQQVTLRCSSQSGHNTVSWYQQALGQGPQFIFQYYREEENGRGNFPPRFSGLQFPNYSSELNVNALELDDSALYLCASSFRQGVGEQYFGPGTRLTVT.

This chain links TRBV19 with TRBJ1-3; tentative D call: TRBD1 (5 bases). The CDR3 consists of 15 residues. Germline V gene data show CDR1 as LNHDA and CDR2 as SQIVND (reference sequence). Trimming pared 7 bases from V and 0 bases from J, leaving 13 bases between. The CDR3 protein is CASTTAPSSGNTIYF. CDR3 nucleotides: TGTGCCAGTACGACAGCCCCTAGCTCTGGAAACACCATATATTTT.

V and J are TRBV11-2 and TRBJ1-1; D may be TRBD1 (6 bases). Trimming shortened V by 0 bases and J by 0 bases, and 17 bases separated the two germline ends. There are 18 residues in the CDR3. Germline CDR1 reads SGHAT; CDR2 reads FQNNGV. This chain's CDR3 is CASSLDGRGNALNTEAFF. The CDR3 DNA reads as TGTGCCAGCAGCTTAGATGGCAGGGGTAACGCTCTGAACACTGAAGCTTTCTTT. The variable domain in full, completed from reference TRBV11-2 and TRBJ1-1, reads EAGVAQSPRYKIIEKRQSVAFWCNPISGHATLYWYQQILGQGPKLLIQFQNNGVVDDSQLPKDRFSAERLKGVDSTLKIQPAKLEDSAVYLCASSLDGRGNALNTEAFFGQGTRLTVV.

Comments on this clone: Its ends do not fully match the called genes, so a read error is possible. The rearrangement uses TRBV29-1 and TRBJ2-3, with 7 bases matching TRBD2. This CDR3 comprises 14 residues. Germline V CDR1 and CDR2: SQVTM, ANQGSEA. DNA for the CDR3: TGCAGCGTTGAAGCTAGCGGATTCACAGATATGCAGTATTTT. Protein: CSVEASGFTDMQYF.

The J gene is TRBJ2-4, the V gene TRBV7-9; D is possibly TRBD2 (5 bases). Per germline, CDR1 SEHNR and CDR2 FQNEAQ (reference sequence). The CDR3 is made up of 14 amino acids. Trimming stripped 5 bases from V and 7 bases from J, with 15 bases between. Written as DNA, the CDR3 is TGTGCCAGCAGCGCATCCGGAGGTAGGAACATTCAGTACTTC. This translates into CASSASGGRNIQYF.

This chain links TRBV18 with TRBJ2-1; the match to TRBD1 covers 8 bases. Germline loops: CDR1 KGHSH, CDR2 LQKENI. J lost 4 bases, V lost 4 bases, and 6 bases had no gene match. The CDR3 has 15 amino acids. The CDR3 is CASSLVRDRYNEQFF. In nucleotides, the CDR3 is TGTGCCAGCTCACTTGTCCGGGACAGGTACAATGAGCAGTTCTTC.

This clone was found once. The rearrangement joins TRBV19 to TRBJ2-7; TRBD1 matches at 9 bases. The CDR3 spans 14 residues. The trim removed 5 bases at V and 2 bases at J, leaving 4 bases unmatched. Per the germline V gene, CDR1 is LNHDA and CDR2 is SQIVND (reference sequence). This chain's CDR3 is CASSWGTGTYEQYF. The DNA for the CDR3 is TGTGCCAGTAGTTGGGGGACAGGGACCTACGAGCAGTACTTC.

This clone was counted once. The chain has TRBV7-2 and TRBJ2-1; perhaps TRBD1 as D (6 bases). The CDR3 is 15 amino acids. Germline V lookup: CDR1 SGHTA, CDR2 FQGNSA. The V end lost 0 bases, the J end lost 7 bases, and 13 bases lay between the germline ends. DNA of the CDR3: TGTGCCAGCAGCTTAGCGAGGACAGCGAAGAATGAGCAGTTCTTC. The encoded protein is CASSLARTAKNEQFF.

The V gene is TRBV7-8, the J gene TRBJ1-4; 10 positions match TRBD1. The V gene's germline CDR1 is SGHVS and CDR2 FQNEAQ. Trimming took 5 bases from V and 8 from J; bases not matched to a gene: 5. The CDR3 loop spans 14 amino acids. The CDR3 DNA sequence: TGTGCCAGCAGCCGGGACAGGGGCGGGGAAAAACTGTTTTTT. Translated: CASSRDRGGEKLFF.

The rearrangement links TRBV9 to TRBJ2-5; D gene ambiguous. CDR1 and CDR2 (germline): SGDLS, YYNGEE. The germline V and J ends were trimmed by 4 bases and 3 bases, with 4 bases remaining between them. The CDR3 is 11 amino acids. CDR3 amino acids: CASSSEETQYF. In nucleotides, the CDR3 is TGTGCCAGCAGCAGCGAAGAGACCCAGTACTTC. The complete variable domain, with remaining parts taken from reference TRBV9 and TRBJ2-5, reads DSGVTQTPKHLITATGQRVTLRCSPRSGDLSVYWYQQSLDQGLQFLIQYYNGEERAKGNILERFSAQQFPDLHSELNLSSLELGDSALYFCASSSEETQYFGPGTRLLVL.

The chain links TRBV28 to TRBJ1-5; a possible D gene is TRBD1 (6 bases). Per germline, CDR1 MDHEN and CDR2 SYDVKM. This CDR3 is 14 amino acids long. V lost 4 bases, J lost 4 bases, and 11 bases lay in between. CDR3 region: CASSSDRTNQPQHF. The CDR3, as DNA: TGTGCCAGCAGTTCCGACAGGACTAATCAGCCCCAGCATTTT. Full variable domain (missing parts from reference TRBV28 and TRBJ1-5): DVKVTQSSRYLVKRTGEKVFLECVQDMDHENMFWYRQDPGLGLRLIYFSYDVKMKEKGDIPEGYSVSREKKERFSLILESASTNQTSMYLCASSSDRTNQPQHFGDGTRLSIL.

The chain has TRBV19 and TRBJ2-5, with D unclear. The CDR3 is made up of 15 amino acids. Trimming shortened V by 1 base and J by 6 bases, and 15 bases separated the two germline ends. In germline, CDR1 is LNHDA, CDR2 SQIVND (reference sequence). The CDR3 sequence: CASSIALGPEKTQYF. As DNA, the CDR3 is TGTGCCAGTAGTATAGCCCTGGGCCCCGAGAAGACCCAGTACTTC.

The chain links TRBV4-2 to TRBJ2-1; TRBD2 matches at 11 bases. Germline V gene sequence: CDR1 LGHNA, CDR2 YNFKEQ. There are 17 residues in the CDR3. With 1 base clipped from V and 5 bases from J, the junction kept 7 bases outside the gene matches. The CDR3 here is CASSQVGTSGRNNEQFF. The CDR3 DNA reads TGTGCCAGCAGCCAAGTCGGAACTAGCGGGAGAAACAATGAGCAGTTCTTC.

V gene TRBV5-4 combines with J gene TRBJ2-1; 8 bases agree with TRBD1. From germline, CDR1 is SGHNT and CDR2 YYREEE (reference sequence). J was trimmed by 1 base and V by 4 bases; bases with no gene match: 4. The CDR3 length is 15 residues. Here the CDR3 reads CASSQDRESYNEQFF. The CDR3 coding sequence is TGTGCCAGCAGCCAGGACAGGGAGTCCTACAATGAGCAGTTCTTC.

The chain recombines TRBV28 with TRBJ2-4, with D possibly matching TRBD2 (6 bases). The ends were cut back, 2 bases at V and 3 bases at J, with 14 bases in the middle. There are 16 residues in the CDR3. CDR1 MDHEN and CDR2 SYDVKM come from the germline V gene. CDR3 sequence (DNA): TGTGCCAGCAGTTTAGGCCCGGGACTGTACAAAAACATTCAGTACTTC. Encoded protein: CASSLGPGLYKNIQYF.

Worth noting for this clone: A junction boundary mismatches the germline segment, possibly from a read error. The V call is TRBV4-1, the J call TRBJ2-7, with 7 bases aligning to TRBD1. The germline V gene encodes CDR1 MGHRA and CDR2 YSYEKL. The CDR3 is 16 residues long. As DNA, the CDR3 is TGCGCCGGCAGCCAGGACGGGACAGCCTTCTCCTACGAGCAGTACTTC. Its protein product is CAGSQDGTAFSYEQYF.

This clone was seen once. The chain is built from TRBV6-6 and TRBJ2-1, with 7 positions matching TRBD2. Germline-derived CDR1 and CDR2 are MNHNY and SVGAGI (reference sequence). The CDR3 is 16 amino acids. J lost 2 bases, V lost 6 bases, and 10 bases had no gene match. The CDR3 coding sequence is TGTGCCAGCAGATATCTGACGGGAGGCCCCTACAATGAGCAGTTCTTC. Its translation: CASRYLTGGPYNEQFF.